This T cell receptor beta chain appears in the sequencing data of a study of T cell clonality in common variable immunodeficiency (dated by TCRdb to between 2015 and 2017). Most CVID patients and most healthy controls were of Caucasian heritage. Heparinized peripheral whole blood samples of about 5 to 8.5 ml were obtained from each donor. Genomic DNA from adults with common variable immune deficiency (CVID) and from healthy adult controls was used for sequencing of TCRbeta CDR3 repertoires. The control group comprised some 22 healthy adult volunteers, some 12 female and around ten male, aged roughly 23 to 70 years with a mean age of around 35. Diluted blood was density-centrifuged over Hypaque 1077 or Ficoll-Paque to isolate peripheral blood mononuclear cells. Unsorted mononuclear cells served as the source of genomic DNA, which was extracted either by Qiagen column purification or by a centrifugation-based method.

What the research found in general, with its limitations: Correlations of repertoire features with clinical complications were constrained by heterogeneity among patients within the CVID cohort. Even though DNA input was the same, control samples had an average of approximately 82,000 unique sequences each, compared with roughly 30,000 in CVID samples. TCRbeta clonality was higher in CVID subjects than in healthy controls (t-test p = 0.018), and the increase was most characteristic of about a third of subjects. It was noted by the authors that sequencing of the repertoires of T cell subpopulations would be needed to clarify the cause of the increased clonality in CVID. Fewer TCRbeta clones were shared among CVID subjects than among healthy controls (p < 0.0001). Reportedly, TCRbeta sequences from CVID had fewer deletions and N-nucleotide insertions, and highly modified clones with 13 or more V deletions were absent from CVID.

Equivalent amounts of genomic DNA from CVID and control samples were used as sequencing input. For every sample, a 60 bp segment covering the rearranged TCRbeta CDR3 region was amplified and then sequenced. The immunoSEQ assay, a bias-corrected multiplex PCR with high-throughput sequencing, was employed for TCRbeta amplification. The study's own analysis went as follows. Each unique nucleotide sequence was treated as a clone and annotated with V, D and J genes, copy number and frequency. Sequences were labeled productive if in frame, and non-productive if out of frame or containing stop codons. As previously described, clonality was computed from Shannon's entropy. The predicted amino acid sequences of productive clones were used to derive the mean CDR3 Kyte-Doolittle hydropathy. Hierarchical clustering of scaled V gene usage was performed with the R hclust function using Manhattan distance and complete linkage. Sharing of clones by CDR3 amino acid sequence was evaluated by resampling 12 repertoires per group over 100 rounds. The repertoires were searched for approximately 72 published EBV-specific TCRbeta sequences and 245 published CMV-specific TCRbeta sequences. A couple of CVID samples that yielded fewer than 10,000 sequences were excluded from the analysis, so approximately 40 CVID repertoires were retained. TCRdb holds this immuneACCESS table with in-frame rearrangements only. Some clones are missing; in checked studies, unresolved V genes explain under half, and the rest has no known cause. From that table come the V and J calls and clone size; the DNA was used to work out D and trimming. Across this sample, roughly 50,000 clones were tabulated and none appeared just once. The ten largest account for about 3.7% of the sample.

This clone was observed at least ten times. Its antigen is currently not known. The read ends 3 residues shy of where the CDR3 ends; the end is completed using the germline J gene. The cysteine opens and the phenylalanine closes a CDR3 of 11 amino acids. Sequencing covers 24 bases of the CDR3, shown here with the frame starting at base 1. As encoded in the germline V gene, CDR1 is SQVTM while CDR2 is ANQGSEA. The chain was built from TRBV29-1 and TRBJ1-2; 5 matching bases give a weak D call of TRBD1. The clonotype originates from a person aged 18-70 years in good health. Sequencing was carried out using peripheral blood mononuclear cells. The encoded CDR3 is CSVEEGSGYTF. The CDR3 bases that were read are TGCAGCGTTGAGGAGGGGTCGGGC.